This T cell receptor (beta chain) was obtained from a study of cytomegalovirus exposure and HLA in healthy donors. Study background: For the approximately 420 genotyped donors, roughly 80% fell within the Caucasian-associated ancestry cluster.

Per the germline V gene, CDR1 is SGHAT and CDR2 is FQNNGV. Trimming took 3 bases from V and 5 from J, leaving 10 bases between them. The CDR3 spans 13 residues. With respect to this clone: The antigen remains undetermined.

The PCR contained 60 Vbeta and 13 Jbeta primers. Libraries were prepared by immunoSEQ multiplex PCR; TCRdb keeps only in-frame clonotypes and omits some of them. This repertoire shows about 160,000 clones, about 80% found once; its top ten account for 0.85% to 1%. Study-wide findings and caveats: Researchers reported in a later analysis that a missense DCLRE1C variant was tied to TCR beta V- and J-gene trimming. HLA alleles were associated with fewer than 20,000 TCR beta sequences in a later analysis at 0.05 false discovery rate.

The chain has TRBV11-2 and TRBJ2-5, with D unresolved. The origin of this receptor is a woman in her fifties or sixties in good health and CMV-seropositive. Sequenced sample: PBMCs. CDR3 residues: CASSFGSMETQYF. CDR3 DNA sequence: TGTGCCAGCAGCTTCGGGTCGATGGAGACCCAGTACTTC.